This T cell receptor beta chain appears in the sequencing data of a study of shared clonotypes between healthy human individuals. CDR3 length equals 13 residues. The ends were cut back, 1 base at V and 2 bases at J, with 4 bases in the middle. Germline V lookup: CDR1 SGHTA, CDR2 FQGNSA. Study observations and caveats: Researchers sampled blood only, noting tissue repertoires likely differ.

To note about this clone: Its cognate antigen is unknown.

TCRdb's table, derived via immunoSEQ multiplex PCR, lists solely in-frame clones and lacks some. The sample consists of 650,000 to 750,000 clones, about three quarters of them appearing once. The TCR originated in a woman aged 25 to 39 in good health. Specimen: memory CD4+ T cells sorted from blood. Subset indicated: CD45RA-negative fraction. This chain joins TRBV7-2 and TRBJ2-3; D unresolved. As DNA, the CDR3 is TGTGCCAGCAGCTTAGTACACACAGATACGCAGTATTTT. Translation gives CASSLVHTDTQYF.